This TCR beta chain comes out of a study of spatial heterogeneity in lung cancer. Study-level background: Each time, sequencing found more beta-chain sequences than alpha-chain sequences. Findings of the study overall: The appearance of ubiquitous expanded tumor TCRs in blood was greater at resection than follow-up.

Regarding time point: sample taken at primary tumor resection. The cohort: some 73 early-stage, untreated non-small cell lung cancer patients. As regards this clonotype: Its target is not known.

Each TCR cDNA molecule bore a unique molecular identifier. TCRdb itself ran the 5' RACE reads through MiXCR, one entry per CDR3 protein. The sample lists around 87,000 distinct CDR3 sequences, around 12% occurring once. This TCR derives from a male donor with early-stage non-small cell lung cancer. Sequencing used PBMCs, obtained at surgery.

The CDR3, as DNA: TGCAGTGCTAGTCGCCTAGCGGGCACCGGGGAGCTGTTTTTT. Amino acids: CSASRLAGTGELFF. V usage is TRBV20-1 and J usage is TRBJ2-2, with 8 bases aligning to TRBD2. This CDR3 comprises 14 residues. From germline, CDR1 is DFQATT and CDR2 SNEGSKA (reference sequence). Germline trimming cut 3 bases from V and 4 bases from J; bases unmatched to any gene: 4.